The sequence of this T cell receptor beta chain was determined in a study of radiation and T cells in renal cell carcinoma. TCRdb's table, derived via immunoSEQ multiplex PCR, lists solely in-frame clones and lacks some. The repertoire has around 45,000 clones, 82% of them found once; the top ten carry roughly 30%. The CDR3 consists of 14 residues. Germline V lookup: CDR1 SGDLS, CDR2 YYNGEE. V was trimmed by 1 base and J by 5 bases, leaving 13 bases between them. Time point meaning: blood 4 weeks post-SBRT, at nephrectomy. Noted treatment: 15 Gy SBRT to primary tumor, nephrectomy 4 weeks later. This clonotype was obtained from a woman in her 70s with renal cell carcinoma. The chain is built from TRBV9 and TRBJ2-7; D perhaps matches TRBD2 (5 bases). The source was blood, collected from a patient whose treatment included radiotherapy and nephrectomy. CDR3 protein: CASSVKVWTDEQYF. The CDR3 DNA is TGTGCCAGCAGCGTAAAGGTATGGACTGACGAGCAGTACTTC. Looking up the rest from reference TRBV9 and TRBJ2-7 gives the full variable domain: DSGVTQTPKHLITATGQRVTLRCSPRSGDLSVYWYQQSLDQGLQFLIQYYNGEERAKGNILERFSAQQFPDLHSELNLSSLELGDSALYFCASSVKVWTDEQYFGPGTRLTVT.